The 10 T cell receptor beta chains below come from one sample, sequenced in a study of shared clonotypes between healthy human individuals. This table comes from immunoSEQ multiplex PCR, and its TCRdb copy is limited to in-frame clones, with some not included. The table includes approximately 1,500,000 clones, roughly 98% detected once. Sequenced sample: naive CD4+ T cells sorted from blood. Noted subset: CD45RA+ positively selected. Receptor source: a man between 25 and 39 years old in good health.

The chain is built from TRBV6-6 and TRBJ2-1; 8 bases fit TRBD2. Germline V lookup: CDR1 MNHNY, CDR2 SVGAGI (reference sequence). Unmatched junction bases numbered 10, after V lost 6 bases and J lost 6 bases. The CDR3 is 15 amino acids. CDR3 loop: CASSGTGRAGNEQFF. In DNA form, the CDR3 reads TGTGCCAGCAGCGGTACCGGGAGGGCTGGCAATGAGCAGTTCTTC.

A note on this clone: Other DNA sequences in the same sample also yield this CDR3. CDR3 bases: TGCGCCAGCAGCCCAGGACTCATGAACACTGAAGCTTTCTTT. Amino acid sequence: CASSPGLMNTEAFF. The chain carries TRBV5-1 and TRBJ1-1; D is uncertain. The CDR3 length is 14 residues. CDR1 and CDR2 from the germline V gene are SGHRS and YFSETQ. Trimming took off 4 bases at V and 0 bases at J, with 10 bases between the two ends.

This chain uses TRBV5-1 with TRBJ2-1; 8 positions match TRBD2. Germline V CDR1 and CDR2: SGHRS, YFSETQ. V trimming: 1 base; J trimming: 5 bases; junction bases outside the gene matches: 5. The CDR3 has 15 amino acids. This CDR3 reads CASSLMGTRDNEQFF. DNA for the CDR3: TGCGCCAGCAGCTTGATGGGGACTAGGGACAATGAGCAGTTCTTC.

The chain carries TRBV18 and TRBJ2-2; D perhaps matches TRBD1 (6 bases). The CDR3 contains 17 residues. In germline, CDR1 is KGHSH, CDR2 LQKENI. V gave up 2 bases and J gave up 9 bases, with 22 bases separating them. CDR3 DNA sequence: TGTGCCAGCTCACCAAGGTTGCCAGGGGATCGGTATCGGGAGCTGTTTTTT. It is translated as CASSPRLPGDRYRELFF. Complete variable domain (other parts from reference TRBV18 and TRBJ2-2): NAGVMQNPRHLVRRRGQEARLRCSPMKGHSHVYWYRQLPEEGLKFMVYLQKENIIDESGMPKERFSAEFPKEGPSILRIQQVVRGDSAAYFCASSPRLPGDRYRELFFGEGSRLTVL.

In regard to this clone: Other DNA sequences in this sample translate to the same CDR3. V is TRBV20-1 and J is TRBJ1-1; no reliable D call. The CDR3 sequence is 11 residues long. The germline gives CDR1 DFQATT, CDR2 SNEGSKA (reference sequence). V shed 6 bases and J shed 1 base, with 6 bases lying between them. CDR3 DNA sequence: TGCAGTGCAGGCGGGAACACTGAAGCTTTCTTT. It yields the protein CSAGGNTEAFF.

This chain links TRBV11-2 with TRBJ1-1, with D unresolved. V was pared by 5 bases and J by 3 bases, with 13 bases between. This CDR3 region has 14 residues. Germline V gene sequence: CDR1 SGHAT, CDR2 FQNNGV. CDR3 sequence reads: CASSTSPTYTEAFF. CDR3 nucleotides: TGTGCCAGCAGCACCTCCCCCACTTACACTGAAGCTTTCTTT.

DNA of the CDR3: TGTGCCAGCAGCTTGGGAAATAGCAATCAGCCCCAGCATTTT. Its translation: CASSLGNSNQPQHF. The V gene is TRBV5-5, the J gene TRBJ1-5; D remains ambiguous. CDR1 SGHKS and CDR2 YYEKEE come from the germline V gene (reference sequence). This CDR3 has 14 residues. The V end lost 0 bases, the J end lost 0 bases, and 4 bases lay between the germline ends. The complete variable domain, with remaining parts taken from reference TRBV5-5 and TRBJ1-5, reads DAGVTQSPTHLIKTRGQQVTLRCSPISGHKSVSWYQQVLGQGPQFIFQYYEKEERGRGNFPDRFSARQFPNYSSELNVNALLLGDSALYLCASSLGNSNQPQHFGDGTRLSIL.

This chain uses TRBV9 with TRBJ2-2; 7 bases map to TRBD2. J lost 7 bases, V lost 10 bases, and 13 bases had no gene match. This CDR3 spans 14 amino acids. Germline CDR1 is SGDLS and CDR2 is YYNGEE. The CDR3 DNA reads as TGTGCCGAAACCCTAGCGGAAGGGGACGGGGAGCTGTTTTTT. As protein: CAETLAEGDGELFF.

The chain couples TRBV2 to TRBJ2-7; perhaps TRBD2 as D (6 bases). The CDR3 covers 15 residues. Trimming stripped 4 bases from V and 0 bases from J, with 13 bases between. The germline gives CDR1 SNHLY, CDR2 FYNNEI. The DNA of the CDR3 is TGTGCCAGCAGTGTCATAGCGGAAAGCTCCTACGAGCAGTACTTC. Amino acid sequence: CASSVIAESSYEQYF.

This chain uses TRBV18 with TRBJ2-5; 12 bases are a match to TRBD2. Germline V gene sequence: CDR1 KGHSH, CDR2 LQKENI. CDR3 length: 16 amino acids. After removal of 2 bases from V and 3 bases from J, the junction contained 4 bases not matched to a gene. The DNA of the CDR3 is TGTGCCAGCTCACCAAAGACTAGCGGGAGCAAAGAGACCCAGTACTTC. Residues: CASSPKTSGSKETQYF.